Below are 26 T cell receptor beta chains sequenced from a single sample in a study of long-term antiretroviral therapy in people with HIV. Investigators performed immunoSEQ version v3.0 at survey level. Data came from immunoSEQ multiplex PCR; TCRdb stores just in-frame clones and leaves some out. This table holds 21,000 or so clones, 82% found once. The source was unsorted PBMCs, collected at the start of antiretroviral therapy. These receptors all come from a man aged 50-60 years with HIV.

V and J are TRBV19 and TRBJ1-1; D unclear. V was shortened by 6 bases and J by 1 base, with 9 bases between the two germline ends. From germline, CDR1 is LNHDA and CDR2 SQIVND (reference sequence). The CDR3 totals 13 residues. Here the CDR3 reads CASSLHQNTEAFF. CDR3 nucleotide sequence: TGTGCCAGTAGCCTCCACCAGAACACTGAAGCTTTCTTT.

The chain is built from TRBV9 and TRBJ2-1; D not resolved. Trimming stripped 4 bases from V and 5 bases from J, with 7 bases between. This CDR3 spans 12 amino acids. Germline V gene sequence: CDR1 SGDLS, CDR2 YYNGEE. The CDR3 loop is CASSSRDNEQFF. The DNA of the CDR3 is TGTGCCAGCAGCTCGCGAGACAATGAGCAGTTCTTC.

The genes are TRBV18 and TRBJ2-3; 7 bases line up with TRBD2. The V segment lost 1 base and the J segment 1 base; nucleotides outside the gene matches: 5. CDR1 KGHSH and CDR2 LQKENI come from the germline V gene. The CDR3 spans 16 residues. For the CDR3, the DNA is TGTGCCAGCTCACCACTGGCTAGCGGAGGCACAGATACGCAGTATTTT. It codes for CASSPLASGGTDTQYF.

This clone was counted only a few times. The rearrangement links TRBV7-6 to TRBJ2-1; weak D call: TRBD1 (5 bases). Deletions cut 5 bases from V and 0 bases from J, with 11 bases between. Germline V CDR1 and CDR2: SGHVS, FNYEAQ. The CDR3 covers 15 residues. The CDR3 reads CASSRQSYSYNEQFF. CDR3 nucleotides: TGTGCCAGCAGCCGACAGTCGTACTCCTACAATGAGCAGTTCTTC.

The genes are TRBV7-8 and TRBJ1-2; D not certain. This CDR3 is 16 amino acids long. Germline lookup yields CDR1 SGHVS and CDR2 FQNEAQ. Trimming removed 1 base at V and 3 bases at J, with 15 bases between. This chain's CDR3 is CASSLGRVGQDYGYTF. The CDR3 coding sequence is TGTGCCAGCAGCTTAGGCAGAGTAGGGCAGGACTATGGCTACACCTTC.

This rearrangement joins TRBV4-3 to TRBJ2-5, with no clear D. The CDR3 is 11 residues long. V was shortened by 0 bases and J by 5 bases, with 1 base between the two germline ends. Germline loops: CDR1 LGHNA, CDR2 YSLEER. The CDR3 nucleotides are TGCGCCAGCAGCCAAGAGGAGACCCAGTACTTC. It specifies CASSQEETQYF.

V usage is TRBV5-4 and J usage is TRBJ1-1; D remains unclear. This CDR3 spans 15 amino acids. Trimming took 3 bases from V and 1 from J, leaving 13 bases between them. Germline-derived CDR1 and CDR2 are SGHNT and YYREEE (reference sequence). The CDR3 loop reads CASSSLDGRNTEAFF. In DNA form, the CDR3 reads TGTGCCAGCAGCTCCCTGGACGGCCGGAACACTGAAGCTTTCTTT. Full variable domain (outside the CDR3, taken from reference TRBV5-4 and TRBJ1-1): ETGVTQSPTHLIKTRGQQVTLRCSSQSGHNTVSWYQQALGQGPQFIFQYYREEENGRGNFPPRFSGLQFPNYSSELNVNALELDDSALYLCASSSLDGRNTEAFFGQGTRLTVV.

The chain combines TRBV7-2 with TRBJ1-2, with a possible D match to TRBD1 (6 bases). V was cut by 4 bases and J by 5 bases, with 26 bases left in between. The germline V gene encodes CDR1 SGHTA and CDR2 FQGNSA. The CDR3 is 18 amino acids. CDR3 bases: TGTGCCAGCAGCTCAGCCCCACAGGGTATAACGGTAGATTATGGCTACACCTTC. It translates to CASSSAPQGITVDYGYTF.

The chain employs TRBV5-1 and TRBJ2-1, with 8 bases matching TRBD2. The trim removed 4 bases at V and 6 bases at J, leaving 15 bases unmatched. The CDR3 loop spans 17 amino acids. In germline, CDR1 is SGHRS, CDR2 YFSETQ. Here the CDR3 DNA reads TGCGCCAGCAGCCTCTTCTTAAGCGGGAGCGGGGCCAATGAGCAGTTCTTC. It translates to CASSLFLSGSGANEQFF.

J is TRBJ1-4 and V is TRBV20-1; D unclear. Trimming shortened V by 5 bases and J by 8 bases, and 9 bases separated the two germline ends. CDR1 and CDR2 (germline): DFQATT, SNEGSKA (reference sequence). This CDR3 is built from 11 residues. CDR3 nucleotides: TGCAGTGCTGGGCGGGCGGAAAAACTGTTTTTT. Translation: CSAGRAEKLFF.

The chain couples TRBV29-1 to TRBJ2-1; tentative D call: TRBD2 (6 bases). There are 18 residues in the CDR3. The V end lost 1 base, the J end lost 2 bases, and 21 bases lay between the germline ends. Looked up from germline, CDR1 is SQVTM and CDR2 is ANQGSEA. The CDR3 DNA is TGCAGCGTTGAAGGATCCCCTTCTAGCGATCCCACCTACAATGAGCAGTTCTTC. Protein: CSVEGSPSSDPTYNEQFF.

This chain connects TRBV7-3 to TRBJ2-3; D might be TRBD1 (6 bases). The CDR3 has 13 amino acids. Germline V gene sequence: CDR1 SGHTA, CDR2 FQGTGA. V lost 1 base to trimming and J lost 8 bases, with 10 bases between them. The CDR3 region has the DNA TGTGCCAGCAGCTTAAGTGCAGGGGTTACGCAGTATTTT. Its protein product is CASSLSAGVTQYF.

V and J are TRBV5-1 and TRBJ2-7; D may be TRBD2 (5 bases). CDR3 length: 11 residues. The germline V and J ends were trimmed by 2 bases and 7 bases, with 7 bases remaining between them. Germline V lookup: CDR1 SGHRS, CDR2 YFSETQ. The CDR3 region is CASSFGGEQYF. DNA for the CDR3: TGCGCCAGCAGCTTTGGCGGGGAGCAGTACTTC. Using reference TRBV5-1 and TRBJ2-7 for the parts outside the CDR3, the full variable domain is KAGVTQTPRYLIKTRGQQVTLSCSPISGHRSVSWYQQTPGQGLQFLFEYFSETQRNKGNFPGRFSGRQFSNSRSEMNVSTLELGDSALYLCASSFGGEQYFGPGTRLTVT.

The V gene is TRBV6-5, the J gene TRBJ2-7, with TRBD1 matching over 7 bases. Germline V gene lookup returns CDR1 MNHEY and CDR2 SVGAGI. CDR3 size: 13 residues. The trim removed 8 bases at V and 6 bases at J, leaving 10 bases unmatched. The CDR3 nucleotides read TGTGCCAGCCAACTTACAGGGGACGGCGAGCAGTACTTC. This encodes CASQLTGDGEQYF.

Note on this clone: Germline is not matched at one junction end, which may reflect a read error. The V and J genes are TRBV27 and TRBJ2-2, with D possibly TRBD1 on 7 matching bases. Germline-derived CDR1 and CDR2 are MNHEY and SMNVEV (reference sequence). This CDR3 comprises 12 residues. The CDR3 loop reads CSAGGTTGELFF. CDR3 in DNA: TGCTCAGCAGGGGGGACAACCGGGGAGCTGTTTTTT.

This chain links TRBV11-3 with TRBJ2-7; possibly TRBD1 or TRBD2 for D (6 bases each). Germline-derived CDR1 and CDR2 are SGHNT and YENEEA. Trimming left V 2 bases short and J 2 bases short, with 10 bases between. There are 14 residues in the CDR3. CDR3 DNA: TGTGCCAGCAGCTTAAGGGGGACTCCCTACGAGCAGTACTTC. This translates into CASSLRGTPYEQYF.

This clone was found a few times. This chain uses TRBV27 with TRBJ1-1, with D perhaps matching TRBD1 (6 bases). The CDR3 spans 12 residues. Germline CDR1 reads MNHEY; CDR2 reads SMNVEV (reference sequence). V shed 6 bases and J shed 11 bases, with 16 bases lying between them. CDR3 nucleotide sequence: TGTGCCAGCAGACAAGGGGGGGCCCAGGCTTTCTTT. Translated, it gives CASRQGGAQAFF.

The chain is built from TRBV2 and TRBJ2-4, with no clear D. The CDR3 spans 16 residues. Germline CDR1 and CDR2: SNHLY and FYNNEI. V was trimmed by 2 bases and J by 0 bases, leaving 11 bases between them. The CDR3 sequence is CASSELASGAKNIQYF. The CDR3 DNA follows: TGTGCCAGCAGTGAATTGGCCTCCGGAGCCAAAAACATTCAGTACTTC. Based on the CDR3 plus reference TRBV2 and TRBJ2-4, the full variable domain is EPEVTQTPSHQVTQMGQEVILRCVPISNHLYFYWYRQILGQKVEFLVSFYNNEISEKSEIFDDQFSVERPDGSNFTLKIRSTKLEDSAMYFCASSELASGAKNIQYFGAGTRLSVL.

This chain joins TRBV10-3 and TRBJ2-5; 11 bases are a match to TRBD1. Trimming cost V 6 bases and J 2 bases; bases outside gene matches: 8. The CDR3 is 16 residues long. Germline lookup yields CDR1 ENHRY and CDR2 SYGVKD. The CDR3 is CAIRSDRGPAQETQYF. CDR3 DNA sequence: TGTGCCATCAGGTCGGACAGGGGGCCTGCACAAGAGACCCAGTACTTC.

V and J are TRBV27 and TRBJ1-1; 10 bases agree with TRBD1. The junction had 6 bases not matched to a gene; V was cut back by 2 bases and J by 3 bases. CDR1 MNHEY and CDR2 SMNVEV come from the germline V gene (reference sequence). This CDR3 has 16 amino acids. CDR3: CASSLDGQGDYTEAFF. The DNA for the CDR3 is TGTGCCAGCAGTTTAGATGGACAGGGGGATTACACTGAAGCTTTCTTT.

This clone came up once. This sequence joins TRBV6-1 and TRBJ2-5; TRBD2 might be the D (6 bases). CDR1 is MNHNS and CDR2 is SASEGT in the germline V gene. V lost 1 base and J lost 4, with 10 bases in between. This CDR3 is built from 14 residues. CDR3 DNA sequence: TGTGCCAGCAGTGAAGGGGGTAGCGGAGAGACCCAGTACTTC. Amino acids: CASSEGGSGETQYF.

The rearrangement links TRBV2 to TRBJ1-4, with D unresolved. CDR1 and CDR2 (germline): SNHLY, FYNNEI. V was shortened by 4 bases and J by 7 bases, with 19 bases between the two germline ends. This CDR3 contains 16 residues. The chain's CDR3 is CASSVDLGLKGEKLFF. As DNA, the CDR3 is TGTGCCAGCAGTGTAGATTTGGGCCTAAAGGGTGAAAAACTGTTTTTT.

The chain carries TRBV9 and TRBJ1-3, with D unresolved. The CDR3 has 14 residues. CDR1 SGDLS and CDR2 YYNGEE come from the germline V gene. V gave up 5 bases and J gave up 4 bases, with 13 bases separating them. CDR3 region: CASRPPGGGNTIYF. The CDR3 DNA reads TGTGCCAGCAGACCCCCAGGTGGAGGAAACACCATATATTTT.

In this sample, this clone turned up a few times. This chain links TRBV2 with TRBJ1-4; D gene ambiguous. The CDR3 spans 13 residues. Between the trimmed V and J ends, which lost 2 bases and 5 bases, there was a span of 6 bases. Germline lookup yields CDR1 SNHLY and CDR2 FYNNEI. The CDR3 nucleotides are TGTGCCAGCAGTGAACAGATGAATGAAAAACTGTTTTTT. The encoded protein is CASSEQMNEKLFF.

The genes are TRBV2 and TRBJ1-1; D call uncertain. The germline V gene has CDR1 SNHLY and CDR2 FYNNEI. V was shortened by 4 bases and J by 4 bases, with 13 bases between the two germline ends. This CDR3 is 14 amino acids long. CDR3 sequence reads: CASSGEARGTEAFF. In DNA, the CDR3 is TGTGCCAGCAGTGGGGAGGCGCGTGGCACTGAAGCTTTCTTT.

J is TRBJ2-2 and V is TRBV7-2; TRBD2 aligns across 11 bases. This CDR3 has 16 residues. The V gene's germline CDR1 is SGHTA and CDR2 FQGNSA. J was trimmed by 4 bases and V by 2 bases; bases with no gene match: 3. CDR3 DNA sequence: TGTGCCAGCAGCTTAAGACTAGCGGGGCCCACCGGGGAGCTGTTTTTT. Translating gives CASSLRLAGPTGELFF.